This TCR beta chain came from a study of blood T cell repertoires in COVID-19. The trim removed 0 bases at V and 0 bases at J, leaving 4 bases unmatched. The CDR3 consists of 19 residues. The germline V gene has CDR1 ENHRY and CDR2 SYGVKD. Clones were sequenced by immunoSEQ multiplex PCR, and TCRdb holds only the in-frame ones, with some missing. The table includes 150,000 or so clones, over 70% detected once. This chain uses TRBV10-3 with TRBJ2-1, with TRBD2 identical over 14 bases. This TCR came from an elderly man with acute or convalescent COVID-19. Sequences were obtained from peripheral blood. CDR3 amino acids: CAISESGTSGGRSYNEQFF. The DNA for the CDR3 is TGTGCCATCAGTGAGTCCGGGACTAGCGGGGGCCGCTCCTACAATGAGCAGTTCTTC.